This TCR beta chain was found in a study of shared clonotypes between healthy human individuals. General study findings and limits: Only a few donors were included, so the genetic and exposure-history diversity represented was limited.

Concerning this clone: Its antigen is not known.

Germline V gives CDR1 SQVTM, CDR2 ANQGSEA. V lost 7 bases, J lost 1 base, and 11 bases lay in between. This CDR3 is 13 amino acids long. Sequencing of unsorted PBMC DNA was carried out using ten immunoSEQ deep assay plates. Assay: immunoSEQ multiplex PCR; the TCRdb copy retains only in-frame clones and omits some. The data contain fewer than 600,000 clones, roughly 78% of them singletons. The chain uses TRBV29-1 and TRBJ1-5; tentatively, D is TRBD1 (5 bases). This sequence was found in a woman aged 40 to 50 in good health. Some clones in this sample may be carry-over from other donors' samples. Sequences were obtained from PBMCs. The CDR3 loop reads CSAGGASNQPQHF. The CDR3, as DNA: TGCAGCGCTGGAGGGGCCAGCAATCAGCCCCAGCATTTT.